This is a list of T cell receptor beta chains from one sample in a study of CD8 T cells in Susac syndrome. Via MiXCR, TCRdb re-called the immunoSEQ multiplex PCR reads, giving one row per CDR3 protein. This sample has approximately 190,000 distinct CDR3 sequences, with roughly nine tenths found just once. Sequencing input: CD4+ T cells from PBMCs. Receptors were obtained from a human donor with Susac syndrome. Each CDR3 is given with its conserved first and last residue. A D gene is named only where the DNA matches it firmly. Size is omitted from some rows. Given values are once, few, many or a class for expanded clones.

D gene	V gene	J gene	clone size	CDR3 DNA	CDR3 protein
NA	TRBV19	TRBJ2-5	once	TGTGCCAGTAGCACGGTCGGGCCGGAAGAGACCCAGTACTTC	CASSTVGPEETQYF
NA	TRBV9	TRBJ2-6	NA	TGTGCCAGCAGCGTAAAAGGGGCTGGGGCCAACGTCCTGACTTTC	CASSVKGAGANVLTF
TRBD2	TRBV18	TRBJ2-5	NA	TGTGCCAGCTCACCGGGGTCGGTAGCGGGGATGCAAGAGACCCAGTACTTC	CASSPGSVAGMQETQYF
NA	TRBV29-1	TRBJ2-7	NA	TGCAGCGTTCACCGTTTGCAGGGATCCTACGAGCAGTACTTC	CSVHRLQGSYEQYF
NA	TRBV25-1	TRBJ2-7	NA	TGTGCCAGCAATAAGGGAGCCTCCTACGAGCAGTACTTC	CASNKGASYEQYF
TRBD2	TRBV3-1	TRBJ2-7	NA	TGTGCCAGCAGCCTGGCTAGCGGGAGGCTATCCTACGAGCAGTACTTC	CASSLASGRLSYEQYF
TRBD1	TRBV12-3/TRBV12-4	TRBJ2-4	NA	TGTGCCAGCAGTGGGGACAGAAACATTCAGTACTTC	CASSGDRNIQYF
NA	TRBV7-8	TRBJ1-2	NA	TGTGCCAGCAGCCCCAGACCACCCAGGGTGGCCAACTATGGCTACACCTTC	CASSPRPPRVANYGYTF
TRBD1	TRBV27	TRBJ2-7	few	TGTGCCAGCAGTGCAACAGGGGATTCCTACGAGCAGTACTTC	CASSATGDSYEQYF
NA	TRBV10-3	TRBJ1-3	NA	TGTGCCATCAGCTTACAGGAACCGAGCCGCTCTGGAAACACCATATATTTT	CAISLQEPSRSGNTIYF
TRBD2	TRBV5-6	TRBJ2-5	NA	TGTGCCAGCAGCCCGACTAGCGGGAGCCTCAGGGAGACCCAGTACTTC	CASSPTSGSLRETQYF
TRBD1	TRBV5-1	TRBJ2-1	once	TGCGCCAGCAGCTTGGGTGGGACAGGAGGCGCTGAGCAGTTCTTC	CASSLGGTGGAEQFF
TRBD2	TRBV12-3/TRBV12-4	TRBJ2-5	NA	TGTGCCAGCAGCCTTGGGCTAGCGGGAGTAGGGACCCAGTACTTC	CASSLGLAGVGTQYF
TRBD2	TRBV3-1	TRBJ2-3	NA	TGTGCCAGCAGCCCAAGCGGGAGGGGTAAGATCGGGGATACGCAGTATTTT	CASSPSGRGKIGDTQYF
NA	TRBV3-1	TRBJ1-1	NA	TGTGCCAGCAGCCAAGATAGGGGGGGTGAAGCTTTCTTT	CASSQDRGGEAFF
NA	TRBV27	TRBJ2-7	NA	TGTGCCAGCAGCCCTGGTTGGCACGAGCAGTACTTC	CASSPGWHEQYF
NA	TRBV30	TRBJ2-1	NA	TGTGCCTGGAGTGTTTGGGGGAGTGAGCAGTTCTTC	CAWSVWGSEQFF
NA	TRBV25-1	TRBJ1-1	NA	TGTGCCAGCAGTGATGGGGTGGGGGGGCGGATCACTGAAGCTTTCTTT	CASSDGVGGRITEAFF
NA	TRBV2	TRBJ1-2	NA	TGTGCCAGCAGTGATATTCGGGGAGGCTACACCTTC	CASSDIRGGYTF
TRBD2	TRBV7-3	TRBJ2-1	NA	TGTGCCAGCAGCTTAAGGGGTAGCGGGGGGGCAGTCGATGAGCAGTTCTTC	CASSLRGSGGAVDEQFF
NA	TRBV10-3	TRBJ2-1	NA	TGTGCCATCAGTGAGGGTAGGGACTCCCGTGTCAATGAGCAGTTCTTC	CAISEGRDSRVNEQFF
NA	TRBV19	TRBJ1-4	NA	TGTGCCAGTAGTATAGTACGGCGGATCGGAAAACTGTTTTTT	CASSIVRRIGKLFF
NA	TRBV6-2/TRBV6-3	TRBJ1-5	NA	TGTGCCAGCAGTTACCTCCCGCGACGGTCAGGGGGCAATCAGCCCCAGCATTTT	CASSYLPRRSGGNQPQHF
TRBD1	TRBV20-1	TRBJ1-1	NA	TGCAGTGCTAGACGGACAGGCATTAACACTGAAGCTTTCTTT	CSARRTGINTEAFF
TRBD2	TRBV3-1	TRBJ2-5	NA	TGTGCCAGCAGCCAAGTGGACGGTAGCGGGGCCCAGTACTTC	CASSQVDGSGAQYF
TRBD1	TRBV2	TRBJ2-5	NA	TGTGCCAGTAAAAAGGAACAGGGGAAGACCCAGTACTTC	CASKKEQGKTQYF
NA	TRBV5-4	TRBJ2-7	NA	TGTGCCAGCAGCTTAGAAAGGCACGAGCAGTACTTC	CASSLERHEQYF
NA	TRBV7-9	TRBJ1-6	NA	TGTGCCAGCAGCCGCCCAGGTGGGGCAGGGCGCAATTCACCCCTCCACTTT	CASSRPGGAGRNSPLHF
NA	TRBV5-1	TRBJ2-3	NA	TGCGCCAGCAGCTTGTCGGGGGCTGGGGATACGCAGTATTTT	CASSLSGAGDTQYF
TRBD1	TRBV6-1	TRBJ1-4	once	TGTGCCTGCACTCCGGGACAGGGACGAAAACTGTTTTTT	CACTPGQGRKLFF
NA	TRBV18	TRBJ2-5	NA	TGTGCCAGCTCACCACGTTCCCTCCAAGAGACCCAGTACTTC	CASSPRSLQETQYF
TRBD2	TRBV11-2	TRBJ2-2	NA	TGTGCCAGCAGCCGTGGAATAGCGGGAAACACCGGGGAGCTGTTTTTT	CASSRGIAGNTGELFF
NA	TRBV12-3/TRBV12-4	TRBJ1-1	NA	TGTGCCAGCACCCTAAACGGTAGGCGGTACACTGAAGCTTTCTTT	CASTLNGRRYTEAFF
NA	TRBV5-1	TRBJ2-7	NA	TGCGCCAGCTCCGGGACACCAACCTACGAGCAGTACTTC	CASSGTPTYEQYF
NA	TRBV28	TRBJ1-1	NA	TGTGCCAGCAGTTTTGCCGGGAACACTGAAGCTTTCTTT	CASSFAGNTEAFF
NA	TRBV20-1	TRBJ1-1	NA	TGCAGTGTCGGTCGGTTAGTTGAAGCTTTCTTT	CSVGRLVEAFF
NA	TRBV12-3/TRBV12-4	TRBJ1-2	NA	TGTGCCAGCAGTTTGGCAGGATTGGCCTATGGCTACACCTTC	CASSLAGLAYGYTF
NA	TRBV4-1	TRBJ2-5	once	TGCGCCAGCAGCCAAGCGGGGGAAGAGACCCAGTACTTC	CASSQAGEETQYF
NA	TRBV3-1	TRBJ1-5	NA	TGTGCCAGCAGCCAAGAAGGGAATCAGCCCCAGCATTTT	CASSQEGNQPQHF
NA	TRBV11-3	TRBJ2-1	NA	TGTGCCAGCAGCTCGGGACTCTCAACCTACAATGAGCAGTTCTTC	CASSSGLSTYNEQFF
TRBD1	TRBV6-2/TRBV6-3	TRBJ1-5	NA	TGTGCCAGCAGCCGGGACAGGGTTCTATATAGCAATCAGCCCCAGCATTTT	CASSRDRVLYSNQPQHF
NA	TRBV7-8	TRBJ1-2	NA	TGTGCCAGCAGCAATCCCAGGGATAACTATGGCTACACCTTC	CASSNPRDNYGYTF